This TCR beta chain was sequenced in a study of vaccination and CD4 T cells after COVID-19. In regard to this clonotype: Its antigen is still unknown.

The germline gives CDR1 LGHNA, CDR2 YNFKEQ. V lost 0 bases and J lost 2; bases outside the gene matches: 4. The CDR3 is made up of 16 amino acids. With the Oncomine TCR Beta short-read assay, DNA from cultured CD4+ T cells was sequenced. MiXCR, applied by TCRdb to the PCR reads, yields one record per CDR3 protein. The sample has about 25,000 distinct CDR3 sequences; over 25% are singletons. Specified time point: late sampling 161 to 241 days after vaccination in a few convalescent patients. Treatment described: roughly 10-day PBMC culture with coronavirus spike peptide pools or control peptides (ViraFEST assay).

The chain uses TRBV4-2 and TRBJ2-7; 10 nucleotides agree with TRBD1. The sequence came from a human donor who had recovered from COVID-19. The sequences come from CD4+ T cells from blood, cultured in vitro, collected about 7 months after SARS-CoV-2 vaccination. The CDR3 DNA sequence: TGTGCCAGCAGCCAAGAAGGGACAGGGGACCCCTACGAGCAGTACTTC. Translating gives CASSQEGTGDPYEQYF.